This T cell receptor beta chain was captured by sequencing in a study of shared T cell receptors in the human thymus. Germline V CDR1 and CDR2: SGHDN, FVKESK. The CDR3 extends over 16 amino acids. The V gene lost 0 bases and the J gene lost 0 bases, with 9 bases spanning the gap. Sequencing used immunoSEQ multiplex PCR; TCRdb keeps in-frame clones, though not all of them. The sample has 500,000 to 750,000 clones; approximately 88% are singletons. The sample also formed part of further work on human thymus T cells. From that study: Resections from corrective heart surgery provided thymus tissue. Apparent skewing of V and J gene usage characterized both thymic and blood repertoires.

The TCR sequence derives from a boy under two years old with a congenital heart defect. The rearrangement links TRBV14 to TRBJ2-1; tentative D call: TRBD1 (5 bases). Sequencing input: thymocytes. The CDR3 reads CASSQDARDSYNEQFF. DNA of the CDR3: TGTGCCAGCAGCCAAGATGCCAGGGACTCCTACAATGAGCAGTTCTTC.